The T cell receptor beta chain under discussion was sequenced for a study of shared clonotypes between healthy human individuals. Study summary: Samples came from two female and a few male donors aged 18 to 49. Each donor's CD4 naive and CD4 memory cells filled three plates apiece, CD8 naive two, and CD8 memory one. The study, taken as a whole, reports: Read depth was anticipated to influence clonotype sharing among donors.

The V gene's germline CDR1 is LGHNA and CDR2 YNFKEQ. The CDR3 is 18 residues long. The germline V and J ends were trimmed by 0 bases and 2 bases, with 18 bases remaining between them. With regard to this clone: The target antigen is unknown.

Deep was the level at which the assay was run. The assay was immunoSEQ multiplex PCR, and TCRdb's table has in-frame clones only and misses some. Here the sample spans over a million clones, 65% to 75% being singletons. The chain combines TRBV4-2 with TRBJ2-3, with unresolved D. Sequencing was performed on memory CD4+ T cells sorted from blood. Subset described: CD45RA-negative fraction. The sequence came from a man younger than 30 in good health. The CDR3 region has the DNA TGTGCCAGCAGCCAAGATCGGGCTGAGCGCCAAATCACAGATACGCAGTATTTT. Translation: CASSQDRAERQITDTQYF.